The 22 T cell receptor beta chains presented below share a single source sample, sequenced in a study of blood T cell repertoires in COVID-19 (dated by TCRdb to 2019 to 2021). The protocol used for the library was the immunoSEQ multiplex PCR assay. The table was pulled from immuneACCESS by TCRdb, which kept in-frame rearrangements only. Such tables lose some clones; where checked, under half of the loss comes from unresolved V genes, and the rest has no known cause. This sample holds about 200,000 clones; around 81% were observed only once. The ten largest clones take up about 0.91% of the sample. The sequenced material came from peripheral blood. These receptor sequences come from a man between 60 and 70 years old with COVID-19, enrolled during active disease.

Of note for this clone: The same CDR3 is also encoded by other DNA sequences in this sample. This sequence joins TRBV5-1 and TRBJ2-5; 7 positions match TRBD1. V was pared by 3 bases and J by 1 base, with 9 bases of the junction left unmatched. CDR3 size: 16 residues. Germline-derived CDR1 and CDR2 are SGHRS and YFSETQ. The CDR3 sequence: CASSSGQANPQETQYF. Written as DNA, the CDR3 is TGCGCCAGCAGCTCCGGACAGGCGAATCCCCAAGAGACCCAGTACTTC.

The chain joins TRBV10-2 to TRBJ1-2, with TRBD1 matching over 9 bases. The germline gives CDR1 WSHSY, CDR2 SAAADI. This CDR3 has 15 residues. Unmatched junction bases numbered 7, after V lost 0 bases and J lost 8 bases. DNA for the CDR3: TGCGCCAGCAGTGAGTCAAGGACAGGGGCCAGGGGCTACACCTTC. It specifies CASSESRTGARGYTF.

J is TRBJ1-5 and V is TRBV15, with D perhaps matching TRBD1 (6 bases). The germline CDR1 and CDR2 sequences are LNHNV and YYDKDF (reference sequence). The CDR3 runs to 14 residues. Trimming removed 6 bases from V and 0 bases from J, with 9 bases in between. CDR3 bases: TGTGCCACCAGTATACAGGGTAGCAATCAGCCCCAGCATTTT. This sequence encodes CATSIQGSNQPQHF.

This clone came up a few times. The chain employs TRBV28 and TRBJ2-7; 7 bases align to TRBD2. Trimming took 2 bases from V and 5 from J; bases not matched to a gene: 9. CDR1 and CDR2 (germline): MDHEN, SYDVKM. The CDR3 has 15 residues. CDR3 region: CASSLHGAGLDEQYF. CDR3 coding DNA: TGTGCCAGCAGTTTACACGGAGCGGGATTGGACGAGCAGTACTTC.

The chain joins TRBV7-2 to TRBJ1-6; weak D call: TRBD1 (5 bases). The ends were cut back, 3 bases at V and 9 bases at J, with 18 bases in the middle. Looked up from germline, CDR1 is SGHTA and CDR2 is FQGNSA. The CDR3 is made up of 16 amino acids. CDR3 sequence: CASSFAATGSSSPLHF. Written as DNA, the CDR3 is TGTGCCAGCAGCTTCGCCGCCACAGGAAGTAGTTCACCCCTCCACTTT. Full variable domain (rest looked up from reference TRBV7-2 and TRBJ1-6): GAGVSQSPSNKVTEKGKDVELRCDPISGHTALYWYRQSLGQGLEFLIYFQGNSAPDKSGLPSDRFSAERTGGSVSTLTIQRTQQEDSAVYLCASSFAATGSSSPLHFGNGTRLTVT.

V gene TRBV7-9 combines with J gene TRBJ2-7; the match to TRBD1 covers 7 bases. The CDR3 is 13 amino acids. The J segment lost 6 bases and the V segment lost 3 bases, leaving 5 bases of the junction unmatched. The V gene's germline CDR1 is SEHNR and CDR2 FQNEAQ (reference sequence). CDR3 sequence: CASSFEGAGEQYF. The CDR3 nucleotides read TGTGCCAGCAGCTTTGAGGGGGCAGGCGAGCAGTACTTC. The whole variable domain, filled in from reference TRBV7-9 and TRBJ2-7, reads DTGVSQNPRHKITKRGQNVTFRCDPISEHNRLYWYRQTLGQGPEFLTYFQNEAQLEKSRLLSDRFSAERPKGSFSTLEIQRTEQGDSAMYLCASSFEGAGEQYFGPGTRLTVT.

The chain links TRBV6-1 to TRBJ2-7; 10 bases line up with TRBD1. This CDR3 contains 14 residues. After removal of 1 base from V and 3 bases from J, the junction contained 0 bases not matched to a gene. The germline V gene encodes CDR1 MNHNS and CDR2 SASEGT. The CDR3 reads CASSEGTGGYEQYF. DNA for the CDR3: TGTGCCAGCAGTGAAGGGACAGGGGGCTACGAGCAGTACTTC.

This clone is a singleton in its sample. J is TRBJ2-2 and V is TRBV6-5; D may be TRBD2 (7 bases). The CDR3 extends over 15 amino acids. Germline V gene lookup returns CDR1 MNHEY and CDR2 SVGAGI. The V end lost 5 bases, the J end lost 7 bases, and 17 bases lay between the germline ends. The CDR3 bases are TGTGCCAGCAGTCCACAGGGAGGGTTGGTCGGGGAGCTGTTTTTT. It specifies CASSPQGGLVGELFF.

This clone was counted a single time. The chain is built from TRBV7-9 and TRBJ2-1, with 10 bases lining up with TRBD1. The CDR3 is 15 amino acids. Germline V gene sequence: CDR1 SEHNR, CDR2 FQNEAQ (reference sequence). V trimming: 4 bases; J trimming: 1 base; junction bases outside the gene matches: 1. The DNA of the CDR3 is TGTGCCAGCAGCTCGGGACAGGGGTCCTACAATGAGCAGTTCTTC. Residues: CASSSGQGSYNEQFF.

J is TRBJ2-1 and V is TRBV15, with 7 bases fitting TRBD2. The V gene's germline CDR1 is LNHNV and CDR2 YYDKDF (reference sequence). Trimming took 1 base from V and 10 from J; bases not matched to a gene: 10. The CDR3 runs 15 residues. The CDR3 DNA sequence: TGTGCCACCAGCAGAGCGAGCTATGGGAGGGACGAGCAGTTCTTC. This codes for CATSRASYGRDEQFF.

The chain recombines TRBV6-2 or TRBV6-3 with TRBJ1-1, with 7 bases identical to TRBD1. J was trimmed by 4 bases and V by 2 bases; bases with no gene match: 13. The CDR3 has 17 amino acids. The germline CDR1 and CDR2 sequences are MNHEY and SVGEGT. CDR3 nucleotide sequence: TGTGCCAGCAGTTACGTGTGGACAGGTCTACTGGCCACTGAAGCTTTCTTT. This codes for CASSYVWTGLLATEAFF.

This clone was found a few times. V gene TRBV30 combines with J gene TRBJ1-2; no reliable D call. V shed 0 bases and J shed 10 bases, with 18 bases lying between them. The CDR3 extends over 14 amino acids. The germline CDR1 and CDR2 sequences are GTSNPN and SVGIG (reference sequence). CDR3: CAWSVGLSVSVYTF. The CDR3 nucleotides read TGTGCCTGGAGTGTTGGTCTGTCAGTGTCAGTCTACACCTTC.

The CDR3 here is CASSDRRLQSPPQPQHF. CDR3 coding DNA: TGTGCCAGCAGTGATAGGAGACTCCAATCTCCACCACAGCCCCAGCATTTT. J is TRBJ1-5 and V is TRBV25-1, with D unclear. The length of the CDR3 is 17 residues. Germline values: CDR1 MGHDK, CDR2 SYGVNS. V was shortened by 3 bases and J by 7 bases, with 22 bases between the two germline ends.

The V gene is TRBV23-1, the J gene TRBJ2-3, with D perhaps matching TRBD1 (9 bases). TRBV23-1 is an open reading frame whose function is uncertain. The V end was cut by 7 bases, the J end by 4 bases, with 18 bases between. CDR3 length equals 15 residues. This chain's CDR3 is CASTGGDRDADTQYF. As DNA, the CDR3 is TGCGCCAGCACGGGGGGGGACAGGGATGCAGATACGCAGTATTTT.

V gene TRBV5-1 combines with J gene TRBJ1-2; TRBD1 agrees at 8 bases. The CDR3 sequence is 15 residues long. Germline lookup yields CDR1 SGHRS and CDR2 YFSETQ. The V segment lost 4 bases and the J segment 2 bases; nucleotides outside the gene matches: 7. CDR3 DNA: TGCGCCAGCAGCGGATCGGGACAGGTCAACTATGGCTACACCTTC. This translates into CASSGSGQVNYGYTF.

This rearrangement joins TRBV4-3 to TRBJ1-1, with D maybe TRBD1 (5 bases). The CDR3 has 15 amino acids. The germline gives CDR1 LGHNA, CDR2 YSLEER. The V end was cut by 4 bases, the J end by 1 base, with 13 bases between. CDR3 amino acids: CASSRVVRGNTEAFF. In DNA, the CDR3 is TGCGCCAGCAGCCGAGTCGTTAGGGGGAACACTGAAGCTTTCTTT.

This clone turned up a few times. The chain uses TRBV7-8 and TRBJ1-5, with D maybe TRBD1 (5 bases). Germline CDR1 SGHVS, CDR2 FQNEAQ. The CDR3 runs to 14 residues. V lost 3 bases and J 6 bases, leaving 12 bases between the germline ends. The CDR3 reads CASSLGTPRQPQHF. The CDR3, as DNA: TGTGCCAGCAGCTTGGGGACTCCCCGTCAGCCCCAGCATTTT.

The chain uses TRBV7-2 and TRBJ2-7; 7 nucleotides agree with TRBD1. In germline, CDR1 is SGHTA, CDR2 FQGNSA. V lost 4 bases, J lost 4 bases, and 4 bases stayed unmatched. This CDR3 has 13 residues. CDR3 sequence (DNA): TGTGCCAGCAGCTCCCAACAGGGGTACGAGCAGTACTTC. Protein sequence: CASSSQQGYEQYF.

This rearrangement joins TRBV11-3 to TRBJ1-5; the D gene is possibly TRBD1 (6 bases). Germline assignment: CDR1 SGHNT and CDR2 YENEEA. The CDR3 has 19 amino acids. V dropped 3 bases and J dropped 0 bases, with 21 bases sitting between them. In nucleotides, the CDR3 is TGTGCCAGCAGCTTGCGGACAGATAAAGTCCTCTTTAGCAATCAGCCCCAGCATTTT. Translation gives CASSLRTDKVLFSNQPQHF.

On this clone itself: This specimen includes other DNA sequences encoding the same CDR3. The V and J genes are TRBV19 and TRBJ2-2; the D gene is possibly TRBD1 (6 bases). This CDR3 is built from 15 residues. Germline V gene lookup returns CDR1 LNHDA and CDR2 SQIVND (reference sequence). V lost 5 bases and J lost 2, with 12 bases in between. The CDR3 protein is CASSSRQVNTGELFF. The CDR3, as DNA: TGTGCCAGTAGTTCGAGACAGGTTAACACCGGGGAGCTGTTTTTT.

This chain connects TRBV3-1 (or the pseudogene TRBV3-2) to TRBJ1-5; TRBD1 might be the D (5 bases). Trimming took 4 bases from V and 0 from J, leaving 10 bases between them. Germline V gives CDR1 LGHDT, CDR2 YNNKEL (reference sequence). CDR3 length equals 15 residues. CDR3 region: CASSRGTDSNQPQHF. The DNA for the CDR3 is TGTGCCAGCAGCCGCGGGACGGATAGCAATCAGCCCCAGCATTTT.

J is TRBJ1-4 and V is TRBV7-9; 7 positions match TRBD1. The length of the CDR3 is 14 residues. Germline V gene sequence: CDR1 SEHNR, CDR2 FQNEAQ (reference sequence). V lost 0 bases, J lost 8 bases, and 3 bases stayed unmatched. This CDR3 is CASSLAEGAEKLFF. CDR3 sequence (DNA): TGTGCCAGCAGCTTAGCCGAGGGGGCGGAAAAACTGTTTTTT.